Listed below are T cell receptor beta chains from one sample, sequenced in a study of blood T cell repertoires in COVID-19. The repertoire was sequenced with immunoSEQ multiplex PCR; TCRdb's copy has only in-frame clones and lacks some. The sample gives about 160,000 clones, about 80% of which show up once; about 8.3% is in the top ten. Sequencing input: peripheral blood. The source of these receptors is a man aged 60 to 75 with acute or convalescent COVID-19. CDR3s include the opening cysteine and the closing phenylalanine or tryptophan. D genes are given only for firm matches. A clone size is listed for some rows: how often the clone was seen (once, few, many), or a class if it is expanded.

d_call | clone_size | j_call | v_call | cdr3_aa | cdr3_nt
. | . | TRBJ1-5 | TRBV19 | CASSEGVNQPQHF | TGTGCCAGTAGTGAGGGAGTCAATCAGCCCCAGCATTTT
TRBD2 | . | TRBJ2-4 | TRBV13 | CASSSAPWTSGGNIAKNIQYF | TGTGCCAGCAGCTCGGCCCCCTGGACTAGCGGGGGGAACATAGCCAAAAACATTCAGTACTTC
. | few | TRBJ1-5 | TRBV5-1 | CASSPDGYQPQHF | TGCGCCAGCAGTCCCGACGGGTATCAGCCCCAGCATTTT
. | . | TRBJ2-1 | TRBV5-1 | CASSPGLDSNPYNEQFF | TGCGCCAGCAGCCCTGGACTGGACAGCAACCCGTACAATGAGCAGTTCTTC
. | . | TRBJ2-7 | TRBV27 | CASSPTGPYEQYF | TGTGCCAGCAGTCCCACAGGGCCCTACGAGCAGTACTTC
TRBD1 | . | TRBJ2-4 | TRBV6-2/TRBV6-3 | CASSPRDRIAKNIQYF | TGTGCCAGCAGTCCCCGGGACAGGATAGCCAAAAACATTCAGTACTTC
. | . | TRBJ2-4 | TRBV5-8 | CASSLGLAKNIQYF | TGTGCCAGCAGCTTGGGACTAGCCAAAAACATTCAGTACTTC
TRBD1 | . | TRBJ1-2 | TRBV30 | CAWSVPLSRDRVNGYTF | TGTGCCTGGAGTGTACCCCTGTCACGGGACAGGGTAAATGGCTACACCTTC
. | few | TRBJ1-5 | TRBV10-3 | CAISDRDSNQPQHF | TGTGCCATCAGTGACAGGGATAGCAATCAGCCCCAGCATTTT
TRBD1 | . | TRBJ2-7 | TRBV29-1 | CSAQAGQGIERGEQYF | TGCAGCGCCCAAGCGGGACAGGGCATCGAAAGGGGCGAGCAGTACTTC
TRBD2 | . | TRBJ2-1 | TRBV9 | CASSKLAGDYNEQFF | TGTGCCAGCAGCAAACTAGCGGGGGATTACAATGAGCAGTTCTTC
TRBD1 | . | TRBJ1-5 | TRBV10-3 | CAISESTDKGQGMKPQHF | TGTGCCATCAGTGAGTCGACAGACAAGGGACAGGGGATGAAGCCCCAGCATTTT
. | . | TRBJ2-6 | TRBV5-6 | CASSQGTGANVLTF | TGTGCCAGCTCCCAGGGGACCGGGGCCAACGTCCTGACTTTC
TRBD1 | . | TRBJ2-4 | TRBV7-2 | CASSTGQANIQYF | TGTGCCAGCAGCACGGGACAGGCAAACATTCAGTACTTC
. | . | TRBJ1-5 | TRBV27 | CASSLEGYSNQPQHF | TGTGCCAGCAGTTTAGAGGGATATAGCAATCAGCCCCAGCATTTT
TRBD1 | . | TRBJ2-7 | TRBV6-5 | CASSPQTGANLGF | TGTGCCAGCAGTCCTCAGACAGGGGCGAACCTCGGGTTC
. | . | TRBJ2-3 | TRBV4-2 | CASSQDQRAGLSTDTQYF | TGTGCCAGCAGCCAAGATCAGCGTGCGGGGCTTAGCACAGATACGCAGTATTTT
. | . | TRBJ2-5 | TRBV30 | CAWSRGSQETQYF | TGTGCCTGGAGTCGAGGCAGCCAAGAGACCCAGTACTTC
. | once | TRBJ2-5 | TRBV29-1 | CSVVRRGPQETQYF | TGCAGCGTTGTTAGGAGGGGGCCTCAAGAGACCCAGTACTTC
. | once | TRBJ1-2 | TRBV25-1 | CASSVPGRRYGYTF | TGTGCCAGCAGTGTCCCAGGGCGACGCTATGGCTACACCTTC
. | few | TRBJ1-2 | TRBV28 | CASSFLGGYGYTF | TGTGCCAGCAGTTTTCTAGGGGGCTATGGCTACACCTTC
. | once | TRBJ2-7 | TRBV4-3 | CASSQDNGGTYEQYF | TGCGCCAGCAGCCAAGATAACGGCGGAACCTACGAGCAGTACTTC
TRBD1 | . | TRBJ1-1 | TRBV7-8 | CASSFDTQGGGTEAFF | TGTGCCAGCAGCTTCGACACTCAGGGGGGAGGCACTGAAGCTTTCTTT
TRBD1 | . | TRBJ1-1 | TRBV19 | CASSLGTVNTEAFF | TGTGCCAGTAGTCTCGGGACAGTCAACACTGAAGCTTTCTTT
. | . | TRBJ1-1 | TRBV7-8 | CASSPRGSMNTEAFF | TGTGCCAGCAGCCCCAGGGGCAGCATGAACACTGAAGCTTTCTTT
. | once | TRBJ1-6 | TRBV27 | CASTGDNYNSPLHF | TGTGCCAGCACGGGGGATAACTATAATTCACCCCTCCACTTT
. | . | TRBJ2-7 | TRBV3-1/TRBV3-2 | CASSSRQVTYEQYF | TGTGCCAGCAGCTCAAGACAGGTAACCTACGAGCAGTACTTC
. | . | TRBJ1-5 | TRBV27 | CASSWGGNQPQHF | TGTGCCAGCTCTTGGGGGGGGAACCAGCCCCAGCATTTT
. | . | TRBJ1-6 | TRBV4-3 | CASSQDPLGNSPLHF | TGCGCCAGCAGCCAAGATCCCCTGGGCAATTCACCCCTCCACTTT
TRBD1 | . | TRBJ2-3 | TRBV10-3 | CAIRPGTGGFGTDTQYF | TGTGCCATCAGACCCGGGACAGGGGGATTCGGCACAGATACGCAGTATTTT
TRBD1 | . | TRBJ1-6 | TRBV7-9 | CASSPRQGSPLHF | TGTGCCAGCAGCCCCAGACAGGGCTCACCCCTCCACTTT
TRBD2 | . | TRBJ2-4 | TRBV28 | CASSPRGNFPSGDSKNIQYF | TGTGCCAGCAGTCCCCGAGGGAACTTCCCTAGCGGGGATTCCAAAAACATTCAGTACTTC
TRBD1 | . | TRBJ1-2 | TRBV28 | CASSPTGGVAGYTF | TGTGCCAGCAGCCCAACAGGGGGCGTGGCTGGCTACACCTTC
TRBD1 | few | TRBJ2-7 | TRBV7-3 | CASSPTGDLIQEQYF | TGTGCCAGCAGCCCGACAGGGGACCTTATTCAGGAGCAGTACTTC
. | once | TRBJ2-7 | TRBV4-1 | CASSETDTTYEQYF | TGCGCCAGCAGCGAGACGGACACTACCTACGAGCAGTACTTC
TRBD2 | . | TRBJ2-5 | TRBV5-1 | CASSLTLAGGRETQYF | TGCGCCAGCAGCTTGACGCTAGCGGGGGGAAGGGAGACCCAGTACTTC
TRBD1 | . | TRBJ1-2 | TRBV9 | CASSVDVGDSYGYTF | TGTGCCAGCAGCGTAGACGTAGGGGACAGCTATGGCTACACCTTC
TRBD1 | . | TRBJ2-1 | TRBV12-3/TRBV12-4 | CASSLGQANEQFF | TGTGCCAGCAGTCTTGGACAGGCCAATGAGCAGTTCTTC